Listed below are T cell receptor beta chains from one sample, sequenced in a study of cytomegalovirus exposure and HLA in healthy donors. Data came from immunoSEQ multiplex PCR; TCRdb stores just in-frame clones and leaves some out. This table holds 78,000 or so clones, approximately 65% found once. The sequenced sample was PBMCs. The receptors were gathered from a male donor in good health and CMV-seropositive. Both conserved end residues are part of each CDR3. Fields, in order: D gene, V gene, J gene, CDR3 protein. D genes are given only for firm matches.

d_call: NA; v_call: TRBV4-3; j_call: TRBJ1-1; cdr3_aa: CASSQDGSLNTEAFF
d_call: TRBD1; v_call: TRBV18; j_call: TRBJ1-1; cdr3_aa: CASSPYRGRDTEAFF
d_call: NA; v_call: TRBV18; j_call: TRBJ1-1; cdr3_aa: CASSPPSSLNTEAFF
d_call: NA; v_call: TRBV9; j_call: TRBJ1-1; cdr3_aa: CASSVQGRNTEAFF
d_call: TRBD1; v_call: TRBV6-5; j_call: TRBJ1-6; cdr3_aa: CASTQGGSPLHF
d_call: TRBD1; v_call: TRBV7-9; j_call: TRBJ2-2; cdr3_aa: CASSPRWTGTGELFF
d_call: TRBD1; v_call: TRBV6-6; j_call: TRBJ1-5; cdr3_aa: CASSLLDRASNQPQHF
d_call: TRBD1; v_call: TRBV2; j_call: TRBJ1-2; cdr3_aa: CASSEGPRGPYGYTF
d_call: NA; v_call: TRBV5-1; j_call: TRBJ1-5; cdr3_aa: CASSPRVTDQPQHF
d_call: TRBD2; v_call: TRBV7-3; j_call: TRBJ2-3; cdr3_aa: CASSLGGSGATDTQYF
d_call: TRBD2; v_call: TRBV7-2; j_call: TRBJ2-6; cdr3_aa: CASSLVGTSGASGANVLTF
d_call: NA; v_call: TRBV7-3; j_call: TRBJ2-1; cdr3_aa: CARSRDIRGEQFF
d_call: NA; v_call: TRBV7-2; j_call: TRBJ2-4; cdr3_aa: CASSLRRDSNIQYF
d_call: NA; v_call: TRBV7-2; j_call: TRBJ1-5; cdr3_aa: CASSFGGDNNQPQHF
d_call: NA; v_call: TRBV6-1; j_call: TRBJ1-1; cdr3_aa: CASSLTRGEAFF
d_call: NA; v_call: TRBV28; j_call: TRBJ1-2; cdr3_aa: CASSLGGSGYTF
d_call: TRBD1; v_call: TRBV7-9; j_call: TRBJ1-5; cdr3_aa: CASSLILAGGSSNQPQHF
d_call: NA; v_call: TRBV30; j_call: TRBJ2-7; cdr3_aa: CAWSAIHEQYF
d_call: NA; v_call: TRBV29-1; j_call: TRBJ2-7; cdr3_aa: CSVEVGSYEQYF
d_call: NA; v_call: TRBV5-6; j_call: TRBJ1-2; cdr3_aa: CASSFGVPRYGYTF
d_call: NA; v_call: TRBV7-6; j_call: TRBJ2-2; cdr3_aa: CASKGFGGANTGELFF
d_call: NA; v_call: TRBV30; j_call: TRBJ1-2; cdr3_aa: CAMQGNGYTF
d_call: NA; v_call: TRBV18; j_call: TRBJ1-5; cdr3_aa: CASSPKEGSQPQHF
d_call: NA; v_call: TRBV6-5; j_call: TRBJ2-1; cdr3_aa: CASSSLRPGLYNEQFF
d_call: NA; v_call: TRBV30; j_call: TRBJ2-7; cdr3_aa: CAAEAVHLNEQYF
d_call: TRBD1; v_call: TRBV19; j_call: TRBJ1-2; cdr3_aa: CASSISDRDNYGYTF
d_call: TRBD1; v_call: TRBV28; j_call: TRBJ1-1; cdr3_aa: CASNQGGARAFF
d_call: NA; v_call: TRBV7-2; j_call: TRBJ1-3; cdr3_aa: CASSRGTGNTIYF
d_call: NA; v_call: TRBV30; j_call: TRBJ1-4; cdr3_aa: CAWQPGQANEKLFF
d_call: TRBD1; v_call: TRBV28; j_call: TRBJ1-5; cdr3_aa: CASSSGQGGTQPQHF
d_call: NA; v_call: TRBV5-1; j_call: TRBJ1-6; cdr3_aa: CASSVSVANSPLHF
d_call: TRBD1; v_call: TRBV7-8; j_call: TRBJ1-1; cdr3_aa: CASSMRQGLNTEAFF
d_call: TRBD1; v_call: TRBV6-6; j_call: TRBJ2-7; cdr3_aa: CASSHTGQGGIYEQYF
d_call: TRBD1; v_call: TRBV29-1; j_call: TRBJ2-7; cdr3_aa: CSVPGTGFYEQYF
d_call: NA; v_call: TRBV7-9; j_call: TRBJ2-7; cdr3_aa: CASSEGALFSRDEQYF
d_call: NA; v_call: TRBV5-1; j_call: TRBJ2-7; cdr3_aa: CASSSERRDAPSSYEQYF
d_call: NA; v_call: TRBV13; j_call: TRBJ2-1; cdr3_aa: CASSSRRGGESYNEQFF
d_call: TRBD2; v_call: TRBV4-3; j_call: TRBJ2-2; cdr3_aa: CASSPAGGTGELFF
d_call: TRBD2; v_call: TRBV28; j_call: TRBJ2-5; cdr3_aa: CASSLLAGAGETQYF
d_call: TRBD1; v_call: TRBV18; j_call: TRBJ2-5; cdr3_aa: CASSPRSDRGQETQYF
d_call: NA; v_call: TRBV9; j_call: TRBJ2-6; cdr3_aa: CASSPTGAGANVLTF
d_call: NA; v_call: TRBV5-8; j_call: TRBJ1-5; cdr3_aa: CASSSGPLLGNQPQHF
d_call: TRBD2; v_call: TRBV27; j_call: TRBJ2-5; cdr3_aa: CASSDLAGGEETQYF
d_call: TRBD2; v_call: TRBV27; j_call: TRBJ2-3; cdr3_aa: CASSEQRGSTDTQYF
d_call: NA; v_call: TRBV27; j_call: TRBJ2-5; cdr3_aa: CASSISGKQYF
d_call: TRBD1; v_call: TRBV29-1; j_call: TRBJ2-3; cdr3_aa: CSAQQGMPDTQYF
d_call: NA; v_call: TRBV15; j_call: TRBJ2-7; cdr3_aa: CATGQRGARFPYEQYF
d_call: NA; v_call: TRBV5-6; j_call: TRBJ1-5; cdr3_aa: CASSSDSEPQHF
d_call: TRBD1; v_call: TRBV28; j_call: TRBJ1-5; cdr3_aa: CARSAGGQGRNQPQHF
d_call: NA; v_call: TRBV29-1; j_call: TRBJ2-2; cdr3_aa: CSVEPESGELFF
d_call: NA; v_call: TRBV7-9; j_call: TRBJ1-2; cdr3_aa: CASSPQGGGYTF
d_call: NA; v_call: TRBV11-1; j_call: TRBJ1-6; cdr3_aa: CASGGGYNSPLHF
d_call: NA; v_call: TRBV28; j_call: TRBJ1-2; cdr3_aa: CASSLLGGSSGTNYGYTF
d_call: TRBD2; v_call: TRBV5-6; j_call: TRBJ2-5; cdr3_aa: CASSLAGASGVETQYF
d_call: TRBD1; v_call: TRBV6-1; j_call: TRBJ2-4; cdr3_aa: CASADRGLNIQYF